This TCR beta chain stems from a study of cytomegalovirus exposure and HLA in healthy donors (dated by TCRdb to the late 2010s). Study-wide context: In an earlier analysis of under 750 of the donors, around 290 Gb of sequence data and just under 120 million unique TCR beta sequences from some 170 million T cells were reported. An early release covering some 640 HLA-typed donors comprised approximately 300 gigabases of sequencing data and approximately 85 million unique TCR sequences. Of the roughly 400 genotyped donors, approximately 83% fell in the genetic ancestry cluster associated with self-reported Caucasian donors. The study was designed to test whether signatures of past pathogen exposure could be identified by cataloging public T cell receptors. Using immunosequencing, the study profiled T cell repertoires from approximately 700 subjects and related those repertoires to cytomegalovirus serostatus. Along with the roughly 700-subject first cohort, a separate validation cohort of over 90 different subjects was used. The study combined high-throughput TCR immunosequencing, statistical association of individual TCRs with disease status, and machine learning to predict cytomegalovirus infection status. A later analysis re-examined previously published TCR beta repertoires from 600 to 700 donors and added high-resolution HLA genotyping to investigate patterns of TCR occurrence. The later analysis used no new phenotypic data to find candidate immune exposures, relying instead on TCR beta sequences and their occurrence across donors. In an earlier analysis of roughly 540 of the donors, high-throughput TCR beta sequencing was used to judge whether each TCR beta V gene segment behaved as functional or pseudogenic. Alongside the repertoire data, information on donor age, sex, ethnicity and CMV serostatus was compiled. A later genetic analysis used genome-wide SNP genotypes for about three fifths of the 666 donors, treating that subset as a discovery cohort. Every repertoire in the discovery cohort had been generated on one and the same sequencing platform. HLA typing included class I and class II loci at four-digit resolution. Typing coverage differed by locus: A, B, C, DRB1 and DQB1 were typed in about 620-630 donors, DQA1 in about 550, DPA1 in around 610, and DPB1 in just under 490. Five DR-DQ haplotypes were handled as single units for association and clustering because linkage in the cohort was strong. Across some 400 genotyped donors of the cohort, an average of approximately 220,000 unique TCR beta nucleotide sequences per donor were sequenced, and 15% to 20% of those sequences were non-productive.

Libraries were prepared through the immunoSEQ multiplex PCR assay. A mixture of 60 forward primers for TCR Vbeta segments and 13 reverse primers for TCR Jbeta segments was used in the multiplex PCR. Amplification of the CDR3 region of rearranged TCR beta genes was performed with a multiplex PCR assay on genomic DNA. Amplified TCR beta libraries were sequenced as 87-base-pair reads on the Illumina HiSeq System. The original methods were these. A later analysis tallied tens of millions of unique TCR beta chains across the 700 or so repertoires, and about 10 million of those chains were shared by two or more donors. Raw reads were error-corrected and collapsed into unique sequences by a nearest-neighbor algorithm in which closely related sequences were merged to remove PCR and sequencing errors. To assign V, D and J gene segments, CDR3 sequences were aligned to IMGT reference sequences. Each retained sequence needed at least a six-nucleotide match to both a V gene segment and a J gene segment. A rearrangement was called productive if the CDR3 had no stop codons and remained in frame with V and J, and every other rearrangement was called non-productive. CDR3 was defined according to IMGT convention as the region running from the second conserved V-encoded cysteine to the conserved J-encoded phenylalanine. The earlier analysis of about 530 of the donors excluded any sequence lacking an unambiguous match to a single V gene segment. An earlier analysis of 587 of the donors called V segments functional above 56.7% productive rearrangements and segregating when the between-donor standard deviation exceeded 5%. A statistical classification framework was built to diagnose cytomegalovirus status from the catalog of TCR beta chain sequences. A later analysis assigned V and J genes by comparing TCR nucleotide sequences with IMGT/GENE-DB human TR gene sequences. The TCRdist pipeline was used in a later analysis to assign CDR3 sequences and most-parsimonious VDJ recombination scenarios. In a later analysis, each TCR beta chain was defined by its CDR3 amino acid sequence together with its V-gene family, and reads lacking a unique V-gene family were excluded. As a way to deal with suspected cross-contamination and a sequencing artifact, a later analysis dropped roughly 620 nucleotide sequences that were highly shared and had low generation probability. For each public chain, a later analysis derived a clonal expansion index from normalized ranks of inferred template counts within each repertoire. A later analysis computed generation probabilities with a VDJ recombination model fitted to out-of-frame rearrangements, and checked the results against IGoR. In a later analysis, TCR-TCR, TCR-HLA and TCR-CMV co-occurrence was scored with hypergeometric tests, and a repertoire-size bias correction was applied to TCR pairs. A later analysis estimated false discovery rates by permuting HLA or CMV assignments 20 times. A later analysis grouped co-occurring TCRs with DBSCAN, adding TCRdist sequence similarity when clustering within HLA-allele-positive subsets. Repertoires with fewer than 30,000 or more than 120,000 public chains, plus five repertoires with anomalous nucleotide sharing, were excluded from co-occurrence clustering. TCRdb mirrors the immuneACCESS table, restricted to in-frame sequences. Some clones are absent from its copies; in checked studies, under half trace to an unresolved V gene, and the reason for the others is unknown. V and J calls and clone size are copied from that table; D and trimming were computed from the DNA. The table for this sample lists 220,000 or so clones; approximately 82% of them were counted only once. The ten largest clones take up less than 4.5% of the sample.

V and J lose 5 bases and 3 bases, and a span of 20 bases separates them. Per the germline V gene (reference sequence), LNHDA is the CDR1 and SQIVND is the CDR2. The CDR3 goes from the cysteine to the phenylalanine over 17 residues. The sequence is cut down to CDR3 DNA, 51 bases in frame from base 1. As to this clone: Its antigen specificity is not known. Base qualities were left out, and no much larger clone turns up one base away.

The cohort was made up of 500 to 850 healthy bone marrow donors. All cohort members were sampled while nominally healthy, although unrecorded immune exposures were likely present. The donor tested CMV seronegative and was one of the 352 seronegative cohort members. Each donor provided a peripheral blood sample, and peripheral blood mononuclear cells were used for TCR beta sequencing. The Qiagen DNeasy Blood Extraction Kit was used to extract genomic DNA from the blood cell samples. Overall study outcomes, separate from this receptor: According to a later analysis, parvovirus B19, influenza, CMV and Epstein-Barr virus appeared linked to several top co-occurrence clusters. Because HLA typing was unavailable for some donors at each locus, only the typed subset was used in association tests. Assigning TCR associations to individual alleles was difficult when HLA alleles, especially DR and DQ, strongly co-occurred. While some public TCRs were present in many individuals, most TCR sequences turned up only very rarely across donors. An earlier analysis of approximately 590 of the donors showed that most TCR beta V segments appeared in productive rearrangements either about 87% or about 30% of the time, which broadly matched IMGT annotations. V-gene and J-gene trimming of TCR beta chains was associated with a missense DCLRE1C variant in a later genetic analysis, and the association was replicated in an independent cohort. The only immune exposure information available for the cohort was CMV serostatus. The 87-base-pair reads could not distinguish some IMGT-functional V segments, including TRBV6-2 and TRBV6-3, so those segments were excluded. Specific HLA alleles were associated with 16,951 TCR beta sequences at a false discovery rate of 0.05 in a later analysis. In vitro tests confirmed that a few of the cytomegalovirus-associated TCR beta chains recognize cytomegalovirus antigens. In both the original and validation cohorts, the classifier was reported to diagnose cytomegalovirus status with high specificity and sensitivity. Only TCR beta chains were sequenced in this cohort, and the absence of alpha or paired-chain data limited detectable features. Linkage disequilibrium might explain the correlated functional status among segregating V segments, but an unknown experimental factor could not be excluded. Roughly uniform sequencing depth across donors was assumed in presence/absence analyses, although this assumption may not hold. Because counts were too low, more than 15 rarely observed V segments, including chromosome 9 orphons, were excluded from the earlier analysis of around 590 of the donors. A further reported finding was that TCR beta sequences accurately predicted the HLA-A and HLA-B alleles for most subjects in the first cohort. Most CMV-associated TCR beta chains appeared to be HLA-restricted in a later analysis, and the HLA associations seemed to be driven largely by CMV exposure. Compared with the 666-donor mean, donors in an Asian-associated ancestry cluster had fewer N-insertions in productive TCRs, according to a later genetic analysis. In the study, 150 to 200 TCR beta chains were listed as associated with cytomegalovirus. A cluster of highly shared sequence variants was judged likely to be a technical artifact of the sequencing pipeline. A later analysis found that TCR association rates varied across HLA loci, with DRB1 alleles showing the most associated TCRs and HLA-C alleles the fewest. A later analysis found that HLA-associated TCR beta chains were more clonally expanded and had lower generation probabilities than equally common non-associated chains. The authors suggested that the approach could potentially be generalized to other disease states and immunological phenotypes.

The sequencing input was PBMCs. The TCR comes from a male donor in good health and CMV-seronegative. Recombination joined TRBV19 with TRBJ2-1; perhaps TRBD2 is the D gene, with 6 bases matching. The nucleotides are TGTGCCAGTAGTGTTTTCACCGGGACTTTAGTCTACAATGAGCAGTTCTTC. It specifies CASSVFTGTLVYNEQFF.